The rows below give T cell receptor beta chains drawn from one sample of a study of blood T cells in healthy people across ages. Each CDR3 protein is one row after TCRdb ran MiXCR on the 5' RACE reads. The table includes some 730,000 distinct CDR3 sequences, roughly 20% detected once. What was sequenced was blood. The receptors derive from a man in his 70s in good health. Both conserved end residues are part of each CDR3. D genes are given only for firm matches. The size of a clone is reported for some rows only, either as once, few or many, or as a class for expanded clones.

j_gene	abundance	v_gene	d_gene	CDR3nt	CDR3aa
TRBJ1-4	NA	TRBV6-1	NA	TGTGCCAGCATCCGGGGAGAAAATGGGGAAAAACTGTTTTTT	CASIRGENGEKLFF
TRBJ2-3	few	TRBV6-1	TRBD2	TGTGCCAGCAGTGAGCGGGGGACCACAGATACGCAGTATTTT	CASSERGTTDTQYF
TRBJ2-3	NA	TRBV20-1	NA	TGCAGTGCGCTACGCGGCCGCACAGATACGCAGTATTTT	CSALRGRTDTQYF
TRBJ2-7	NA	TRBV6-2/TRBV6-3	NA	TGTGCCAGCAGTTACTCGAATCTAAAAGCCTACGAGCAGTACTTC	CASSYSNLKAYEQYF
TRBJ2-2	NA	TRBV20-1	TRBD1	TGCAGTGCTAGTCAACAGGGGGCTCGGGAGCTGTTTTTT	CSASQQGARELFF
TRBJ1-1	NA	TRBV7-3	NA	TGTGCCAGCAGCACCCCAGGGCCCAGGAATAGAGAAGCTTTCTTT	CASSTPGPRNREAFF
TRBJ2-1	many	TRBV7-2	NA	TGTGCCAGCAGCTTGCTGTTATACAATGAGCAGTTCTTC	CASSLLLYNEQFF
TRBJ2-1	NA	TRBV5-1	TRBD2	TGCGCCAGCAGCTTGGAAGGCGGGGGGTCCGGCCGGGAGCAGTTCTTC	CASSLEGGGSGREQFF
TRBJ2-3	few	TRBV6-1	TRBD2	TGTGCCAGCAGTGTGGCGGGAGGGGCATCCACAGATACGCAGTATTTT	CASSVAGGASTDTQYF
TRBJ2-3	few	TRBV27	NA	TGTGCCAGCACTACGGGGGAGGAGGCGCAGTATTTT	CASTTGEEAQYF
TRBJ1-4	NA	TRBV5-1	NA	TGCGCCAGCAGCTTGGAGGGGGGCAGGGGTGAAAAACTGTTTTTT	CASSLEGGRGEKLFF
TRBJ1-1	NA	TRBV12-3/TRBV12-4	NA	TGTGCCAGCTCGCGAGAAGCCATGAACACTGAAGCTTTCTTT	CASSREAMNTEAFF
TRBJ1-2	few	TRBV24-1	NA	TGTGCCACCAGTGACACAAGTGCCTATGGCTACACCTTC	CATSDTSAYGYTF
TRBJ1-4	few	TRBV12-3/TRBV12-4	NA	TGTGCCAGCAGTTTAGTTCGGGGCCGAAAACTGTTTTTT	CASSLVRGRKLFF
TRBJ2-5	NA	TRBV20-1	NA	TGCAGTGCCAGCTCCGATGAGAGGGAGACCCAGCACTTC	CSASSDERETQHF
TRBJ1-2	few	TRBV14	TRBD1	TGTGCCAGCCCAGCGGACAGGGGTGATGGCTACACCTTC	CASPADRGDGYTF
TRBJ1-5	few	TRBV18	NA	TGTGCCAGTTCACCTGGGGGCGGAGATAGCAATCAGCCCCAGCATTTT	CASSPGGGDSNQPQHF
TRBJ2-5	NA	TRBV6-1	NA	TGTGCCAGCAGTGAACCGGAGACCCAGTACTTC	CASSEPETQYF
TRBJ2-1	few	TRBV5-1	NA	TGCGCCAGCAGCTTGGGTCAGGCCTCCTACAATGAGCAGTTCTTC	CASSLGQASYNEQFF
TRBJ2-3	NA	TRBV12-3/TRBV12-4	TRBD2	TGTGCCAGCAGTTTCGGACTAGCAGATACGCAGTATTTT	CASSFGLADTQYF
TRBJ2-7	NA	TRBV20-1	TRBD2	TGCAGTGCTAGCTGGGGCGGGGGGGCTTACGAGCAGTACTTC	CSASWGGGAYEQYF
TRBJ2-1	NA	TRBV28	TRBD2	TGTGCCAGCAAACAAGGGGAGGGTTCGAGGAAGCAGTTCTTC	CASKQGEGSRKQFF
TRBJ2-3	NA	TRBV5-5	NA	TGTGCCAGCAGCGTTCAGTTACGCACAGATACGCAGTATTTT	CASSVQLRTDTQYF
TRBJ1-2	NA	TRBV7-9	NA	TGTGCCAGCAGCGCTTCGAGAGGTCCGGGCTATGGCTACACCTTC	CASSASRGPGYGYTF